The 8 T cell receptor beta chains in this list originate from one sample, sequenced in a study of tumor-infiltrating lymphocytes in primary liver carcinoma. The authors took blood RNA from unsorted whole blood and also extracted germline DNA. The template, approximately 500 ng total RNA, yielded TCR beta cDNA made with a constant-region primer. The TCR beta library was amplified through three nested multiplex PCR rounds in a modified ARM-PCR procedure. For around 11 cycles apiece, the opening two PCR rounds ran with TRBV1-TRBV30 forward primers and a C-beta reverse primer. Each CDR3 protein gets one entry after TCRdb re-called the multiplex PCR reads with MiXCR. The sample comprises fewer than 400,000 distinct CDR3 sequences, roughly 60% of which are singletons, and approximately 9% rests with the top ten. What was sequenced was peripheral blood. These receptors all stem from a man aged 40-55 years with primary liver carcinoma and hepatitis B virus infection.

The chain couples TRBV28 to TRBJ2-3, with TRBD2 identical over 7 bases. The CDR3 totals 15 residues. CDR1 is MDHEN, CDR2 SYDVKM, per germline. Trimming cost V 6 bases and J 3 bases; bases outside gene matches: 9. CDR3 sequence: CASRSDGGYTDTQYF. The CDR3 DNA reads TGTGCCAGCAGATCGGACGGGGGGTATACAGATACGCAGTATTTT. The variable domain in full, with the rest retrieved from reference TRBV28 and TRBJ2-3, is DVKVTQSSRYLVKRTGEKVFLECVQDMDHENMFWYRQDPGLGLRLIYFSYDVKMKEKGDIPEGYSVSREKKERFSLILESASTNQTSMYLCASRSDGGYTDTQYFGPGTRLTVL.

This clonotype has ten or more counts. The CDR3 coding sequence is TGTGCCAGCAGCCAACAGGCTTCCTGGGCCGGGGAGCTGTTTTTT. The encoded protein is CASSQQASWAGELFF. The rearrangement links TRBV11-2 to TRBJ2-2; D perhaps matches TRBD1 (5 bases). Deletions cut 5 bases from V and 6 bases from J, with 16 bases between. CDR1 is SGHAT and CDR2 is FQNNGV in the germline V gene. The length of the CDR3 is 15 residues.

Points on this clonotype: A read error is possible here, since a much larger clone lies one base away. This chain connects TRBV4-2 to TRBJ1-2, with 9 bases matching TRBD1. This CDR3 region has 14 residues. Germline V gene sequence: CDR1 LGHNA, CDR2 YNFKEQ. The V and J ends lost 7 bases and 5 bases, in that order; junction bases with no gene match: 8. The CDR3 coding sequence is TGTGCCAGCAACCAGGCCGGGACAGGGTATGGCTACACCTTC. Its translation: CASNQAGTGYGYTF.

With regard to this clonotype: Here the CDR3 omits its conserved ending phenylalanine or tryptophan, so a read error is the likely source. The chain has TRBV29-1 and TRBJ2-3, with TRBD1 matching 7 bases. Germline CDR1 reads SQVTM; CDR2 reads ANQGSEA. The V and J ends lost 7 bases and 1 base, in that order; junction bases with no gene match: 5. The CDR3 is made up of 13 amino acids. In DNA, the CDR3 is TGCAGCGCCCCAACAGGGGGCACAGATACGCAGTATTCT. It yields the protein CSAPTGGTDTQYS.

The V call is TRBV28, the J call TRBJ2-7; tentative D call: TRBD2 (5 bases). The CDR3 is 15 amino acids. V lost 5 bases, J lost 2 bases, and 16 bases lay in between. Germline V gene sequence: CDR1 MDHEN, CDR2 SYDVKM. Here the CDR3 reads CASSPSFRTPYEQYF. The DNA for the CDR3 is TGTGCCAGCAGTCCTTCTTTCAGGACTCCCTACGAGCAGTACTTC.

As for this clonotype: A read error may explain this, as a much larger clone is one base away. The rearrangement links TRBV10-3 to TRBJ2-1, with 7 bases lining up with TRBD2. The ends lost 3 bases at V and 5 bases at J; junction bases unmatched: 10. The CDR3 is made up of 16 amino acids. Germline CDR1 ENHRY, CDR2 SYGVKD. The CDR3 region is CAISDPAGPYHNEQFF. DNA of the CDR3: TGTGCCATCAGTGATCCAGCGGGACCCTACCACAATGAGCAGTTCTTC.

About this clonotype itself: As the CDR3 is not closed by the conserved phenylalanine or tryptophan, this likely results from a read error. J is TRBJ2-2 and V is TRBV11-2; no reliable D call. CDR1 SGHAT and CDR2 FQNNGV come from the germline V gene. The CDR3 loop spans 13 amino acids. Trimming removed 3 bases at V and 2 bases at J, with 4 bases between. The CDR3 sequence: CASSFTNTGELFL. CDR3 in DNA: TGTGCCAGCAGCTTTACTAACACCGGGGAGCTGTTTCTT.

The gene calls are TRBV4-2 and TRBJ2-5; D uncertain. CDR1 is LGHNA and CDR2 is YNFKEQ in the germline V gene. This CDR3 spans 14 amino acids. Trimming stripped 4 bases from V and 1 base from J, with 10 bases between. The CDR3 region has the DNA TGTGCCAGCAGCCGAGAAGGCGGCCAAGAGACCCAGTACTTC. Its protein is CASSREGGQETQYF.